These 2 T cell receptor beta chains came from one sample sequenced in a study of cytomegalovirus exposure and HLA in healthy donors. Researchers ran the PCR with 60 Vbeta and 13 Jbeta primers. This table comes from immunoSEQ multiplex PCR, and its TCRdb copy is limited to in-frame clones, with some not included. The sample records under 200,000 clones, approximately 73% being singletons. The sequenced sample was PBMCs. Source of these receptors: a man aged 45 to 65 in good health and CMV-seronegative.

The rearrangement joins TRBV4-1 to TRBJ2-3; a possible D gene is TRBD1 (7 bases). Trimming cost V 0 bases and J 6 bases, with 16 bases left between them. The CDR3 length is 16 residues. In germline, CDR1 is MGHRA, CDR2 YSYEKL. CDR3 in amino acids: CASSQEEGQLADTQYF. CDR3 coding DNA: TGCGCCAGCAGCCAAGAGGAGGGACAGCTCGCGGATACGCAGTATTTT.

The rearrangement uses TRBV7-6 and TRBJ2-7; 11 positions agree with TRBD2. Germline CDR1 reads SGHVS; CDR2 reads FNYEAQ. The junction had 5 bases not matched to a gene; V was cut back by 1 base and J by 6 bases. This CDR3 region has 15 residues. In nucleotides, the CDR3 is TGTGCCAGCAGCTTAGTGACTAGCGGGATAGGCGAGCAGTACTTC. Amino acid sequence: CASSLVTSGIGEQYF.